Here is one T cell receptor (beta chain) with its context. What it binds is unknown. The data derive from a study of T-cell reconstitution after alpha-beta-depleted transplantation in children. General study points: Newly produced T cells mostly provided counts and TCRbeta diversity after one year, as hyperexpanded clones declined. The origin of alpha-beta T cells about two months after transplant was reportedly several hundred expanded graft clones. Day-60 TCRbeta diversity that was high in some patients was derived from surviving recipient T cells and thymic progenitors.

Library preparation (for TCRbeta) was performed with unique molecular identifiers. TCRdb passed the PCR reads through MiXCR, listing each CDR3 protein once. Among hundreds of thousands of distinct CDR3 sequences, 17% were seen once, and the ten largest hold 43%. The sample was PBMCs, mostly from graft donor cells, taken 360 days after TCRalphabeta/CD19-depleted stem cell transplant. The clonotype comes from a male patient between 2 and 10 years old who had a stem cell transplant for acute lymphoblastic leukemia, so the T cells may come from the graft donor.

Here the CDR3 DNA reads TGTGCCAGCAGCTTAACTCAGGGGCCCTACAATGAGCAGTTCTTC. It is translated as CASSLTQGPYNEQFF. J is TRBJ2-1 and V is TRBV7-9, with D possibly matching TRBD1 (6 bases). Trimming cost V 2 bases and J 2 bases, with 10 bases left between them. CDR1 is SEHNR and CDR2 is FQNEAQ in the germline V gene (reference sequence). This CDR3 spans 15 amino acids.